Detailed here is one T cell receptor beta chain. The data derive from a study of T cell changes during pregnancy in multiple sclerosis. Germline V gene sequence: CDR1 MNHNS, CDR2 SASEGT. The CDR3 is made up of 14 amino acids. The ends lost 7 bases at V and 4 bases at J; junction bases unmatched: 8. Sequencing used immunoSEQ multiplex PCR; TCRdb keeps in-frame clones, though not all of them. Of 65,000 to 90,000 clones detected, around 90% appear once; the ten largest clones hold under 0.35%. The chain employs TRBV6-1 and TRBJ1-2, with 8 bases fitting TRBD1. The material was CD4+ T cells from peripheral blood mononuclear cells, obtained after pregnancy. This receptor was obtained from a female donor with multiple sclerosis, enrolled in a pregnancy study. The CDR3 loop is CASKAGGGPYGYTF. The CDR3 DNA reads as TGTGCCAGCAAAGCAGGGGGCGGTCCCTATGGCTACACCTTC.